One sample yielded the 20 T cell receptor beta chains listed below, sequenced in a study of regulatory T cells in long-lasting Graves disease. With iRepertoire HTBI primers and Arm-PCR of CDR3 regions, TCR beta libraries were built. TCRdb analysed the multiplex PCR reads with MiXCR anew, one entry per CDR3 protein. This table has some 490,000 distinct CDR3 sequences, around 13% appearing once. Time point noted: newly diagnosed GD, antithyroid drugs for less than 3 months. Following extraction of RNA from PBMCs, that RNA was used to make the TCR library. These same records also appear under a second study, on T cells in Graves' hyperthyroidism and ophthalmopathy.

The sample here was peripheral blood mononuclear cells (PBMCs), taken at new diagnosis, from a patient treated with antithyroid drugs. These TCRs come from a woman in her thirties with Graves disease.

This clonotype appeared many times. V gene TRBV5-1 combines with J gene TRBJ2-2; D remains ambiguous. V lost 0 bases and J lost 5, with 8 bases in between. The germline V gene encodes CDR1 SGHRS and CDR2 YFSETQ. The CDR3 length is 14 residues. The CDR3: CASSLASKTGELFF. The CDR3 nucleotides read TGCGCCAGCAGCTTGGCTAGTAAAACCGGGGAGCTGTTTTTT. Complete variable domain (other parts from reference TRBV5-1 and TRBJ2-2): KAGVTQTPRYLIKTRGQQVTLSCSPISGHRSVSWYQQTPGQGLQFLFEYFSETQRNKGNFPGRFSGRQFSNSRSEMNVSTLELGDSALYLCASSLASKTGELFFGEGSRLTVL.

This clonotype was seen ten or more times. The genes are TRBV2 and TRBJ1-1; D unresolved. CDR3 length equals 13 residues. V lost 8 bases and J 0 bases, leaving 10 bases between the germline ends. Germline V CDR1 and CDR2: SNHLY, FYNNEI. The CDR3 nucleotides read TGTGCCAGCGGAGTCAGCATGAACACTGAAGCTTTCTTT. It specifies CASGVSMNTEAFF.

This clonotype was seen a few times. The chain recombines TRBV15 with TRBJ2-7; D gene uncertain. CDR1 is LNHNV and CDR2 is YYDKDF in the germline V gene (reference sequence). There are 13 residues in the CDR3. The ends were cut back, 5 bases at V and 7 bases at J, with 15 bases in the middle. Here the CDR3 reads CATSLRTPGEQYF. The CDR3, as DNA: TGTGCCACCAGCCTTCGGACCCCGGGTGAGCAGTACTTC.

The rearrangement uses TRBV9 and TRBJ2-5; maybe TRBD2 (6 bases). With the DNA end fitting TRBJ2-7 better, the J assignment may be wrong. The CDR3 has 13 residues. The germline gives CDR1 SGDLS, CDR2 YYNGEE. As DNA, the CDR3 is TGTGCCAGCAGCGTCGGGACTTCCTACGAGCAGTACTTC. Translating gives CASSVGTSYEQYF.

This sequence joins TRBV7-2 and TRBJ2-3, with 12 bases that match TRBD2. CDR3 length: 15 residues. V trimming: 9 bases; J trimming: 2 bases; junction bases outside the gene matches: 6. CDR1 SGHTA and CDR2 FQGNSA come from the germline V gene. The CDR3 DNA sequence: TGTGCCAGTACGACTAGCGGGGGTCTCACAGATACGCAGTATTTT. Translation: CASTTSGGLTDTQYF.

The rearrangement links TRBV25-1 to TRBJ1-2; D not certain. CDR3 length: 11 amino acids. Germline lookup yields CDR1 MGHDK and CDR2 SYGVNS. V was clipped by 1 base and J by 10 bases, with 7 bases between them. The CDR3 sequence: CASSEFGTYTF. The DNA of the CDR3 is TGTGCCAGCAGTGAATTTGGCACCTACACCTTC.

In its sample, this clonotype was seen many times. The CDR3 nucleotides read TGTGCCAGCAGCTTTGGTGGTTTCGCGGGACAGCCTGTTTCGTCCTACAATGAGCAGTTCTTC. Its protein is CASSFGGFAGQPVSSYNEQFF. The chain combines TRBV11-2 with TRBJ2-1; D is perhaps TRBD1 (7 bases). The CDR3 has 21 amino acids. The germline CDR1 and CDR2 sequences are SGHAT and FQNNGV. The V and J ends lost 3 bases and 1 base respectively, with 28 bases between them.

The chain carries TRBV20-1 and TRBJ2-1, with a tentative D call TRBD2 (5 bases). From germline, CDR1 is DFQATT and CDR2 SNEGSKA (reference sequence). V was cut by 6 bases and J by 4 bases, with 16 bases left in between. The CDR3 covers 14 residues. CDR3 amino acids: CSAASRLAYNEQFF. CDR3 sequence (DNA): TGCAGTGCCGCCTCCCGCCTAGCTTACAATGAGCAGTTCTTC.

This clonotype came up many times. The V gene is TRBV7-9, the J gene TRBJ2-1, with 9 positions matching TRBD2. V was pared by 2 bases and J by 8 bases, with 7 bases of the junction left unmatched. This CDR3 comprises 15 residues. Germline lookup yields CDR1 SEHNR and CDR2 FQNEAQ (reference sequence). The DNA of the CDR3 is TGTGCCAGCAGCTTATCGGCTAGCGGGGTGGATGAGCAGTTCTTC. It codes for CASSLSASGVDEQFF.

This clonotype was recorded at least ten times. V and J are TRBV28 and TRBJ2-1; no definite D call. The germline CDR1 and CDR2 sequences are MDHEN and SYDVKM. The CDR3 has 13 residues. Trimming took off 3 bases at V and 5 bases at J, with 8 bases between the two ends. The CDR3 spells CASSFGANNEQFF. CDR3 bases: TGTGCCAGCAGTTTTGGTGCCAACAATGAGCAGTTCTTC.

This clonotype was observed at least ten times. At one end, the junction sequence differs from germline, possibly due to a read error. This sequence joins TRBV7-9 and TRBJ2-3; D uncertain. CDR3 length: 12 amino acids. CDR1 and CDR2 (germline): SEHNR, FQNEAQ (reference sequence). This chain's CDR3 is CASSLGNGNPYF. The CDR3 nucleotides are TGTGCCAGCAGCTTAGGTAACGGAAATCCGTACTTC. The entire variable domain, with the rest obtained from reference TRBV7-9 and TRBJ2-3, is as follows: DTGVSQNPRHKITKRGQNVTFRCDPISEHNRLYWYRQTLGQGPEFLTYFQNEAQLEKSRLLSDRFSAERPKGSFSTLEIQRTEQGDSAMYLCASSLGNGNPYFGPGTRLTVL.

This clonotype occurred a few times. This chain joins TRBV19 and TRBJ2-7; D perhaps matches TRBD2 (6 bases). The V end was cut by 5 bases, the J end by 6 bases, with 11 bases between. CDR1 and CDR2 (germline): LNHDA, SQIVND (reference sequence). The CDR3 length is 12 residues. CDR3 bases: TGTGCCAGTAGTTCCCGGGGGTCCGAGCAGTACTTC. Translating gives CASSSRGSEQYF.

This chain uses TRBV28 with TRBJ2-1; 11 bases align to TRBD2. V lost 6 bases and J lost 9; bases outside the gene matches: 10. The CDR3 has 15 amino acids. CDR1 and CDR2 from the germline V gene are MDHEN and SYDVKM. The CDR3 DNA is TGTGCCAGCAGCCAGGGCACTAGCGGGAGAATTGAGCAGTTCTTC. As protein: CASSQGTSGRIEQFF.

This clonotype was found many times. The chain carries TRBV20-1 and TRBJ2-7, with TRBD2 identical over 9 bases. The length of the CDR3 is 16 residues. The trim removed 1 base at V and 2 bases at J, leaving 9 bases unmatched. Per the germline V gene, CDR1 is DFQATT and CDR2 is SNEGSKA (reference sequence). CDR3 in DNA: TGCAGTGCTAGAGGATTTAGCGGGAGTCTAACCTACGAGCAGTACTTC. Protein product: CSARGFSGSLTYEQYF.

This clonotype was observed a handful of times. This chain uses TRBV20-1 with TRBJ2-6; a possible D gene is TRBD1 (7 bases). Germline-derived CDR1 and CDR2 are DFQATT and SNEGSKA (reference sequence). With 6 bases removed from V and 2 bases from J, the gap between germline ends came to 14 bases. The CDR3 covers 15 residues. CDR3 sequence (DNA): TGCAGTGCGGCGGGACAGCTCACTGGGGCCAACGTCCTGACTTTC. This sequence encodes CSAAGQLTGANVLTF.

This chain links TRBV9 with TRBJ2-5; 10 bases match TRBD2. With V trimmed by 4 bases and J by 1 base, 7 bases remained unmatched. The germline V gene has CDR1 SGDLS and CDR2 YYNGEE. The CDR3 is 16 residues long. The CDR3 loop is CASSHRASGGQETQYF. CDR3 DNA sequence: TGTGCCAGCAGCCACCGGGCTAGCGGGGGCCAAGAGACCCAGTACTTC.

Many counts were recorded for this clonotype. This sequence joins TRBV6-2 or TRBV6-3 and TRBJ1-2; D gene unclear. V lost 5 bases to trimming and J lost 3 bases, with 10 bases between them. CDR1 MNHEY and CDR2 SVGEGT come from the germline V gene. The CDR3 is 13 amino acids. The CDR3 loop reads CASSPREDYGYTF. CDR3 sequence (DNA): TGTGCCAGCAGTCCCCGGGAGGACTATGGCTACACCTTC.

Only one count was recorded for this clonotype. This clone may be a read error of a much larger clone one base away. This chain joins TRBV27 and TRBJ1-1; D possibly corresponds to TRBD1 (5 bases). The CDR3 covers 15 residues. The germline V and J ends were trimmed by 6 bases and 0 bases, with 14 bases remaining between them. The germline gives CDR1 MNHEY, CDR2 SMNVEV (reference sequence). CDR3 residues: CASSPGRIMNTEAFF. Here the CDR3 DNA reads TGTGCCAGCAGCCCGGGACGGATTATGAACACTGAAGCTTTCTTT.

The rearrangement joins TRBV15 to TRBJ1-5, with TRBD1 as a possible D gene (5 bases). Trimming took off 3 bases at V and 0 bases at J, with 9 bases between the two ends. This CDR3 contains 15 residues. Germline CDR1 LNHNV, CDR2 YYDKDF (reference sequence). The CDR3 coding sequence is TGTGCCACCAGCAGCCCGACAGCTAGCAATCAGCCCCAGCATTTT. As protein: CATSSPTASNQPQHF.

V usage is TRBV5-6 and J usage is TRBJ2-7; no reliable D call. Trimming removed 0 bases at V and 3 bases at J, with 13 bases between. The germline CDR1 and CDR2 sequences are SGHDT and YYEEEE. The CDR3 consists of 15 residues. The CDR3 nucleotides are TGTGCCAGCAGCTTGGCCAGGAGCCTGATCTACGAGCAGTACTTC. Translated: CASSLARSLIYEQYF.